Below, 21 T cell receptor beta chains from the same sample are listed, as sequenced in a study of cytotoxic CD8 clonotypes in ibrutinib-treated CLL. Assay: immunoSEQ multiplex PCR; the TCRdb copy retains only in-frame clones and omits some. Found here are about 140,000 clones, about 80% of them singletons; the top ten hold about 29%. The sequenced sample was PBMCs, obtained after 12 months of ibrutinib treatment. These receptor sequences come from a human donor with chronic lymphocytic leukemia.

A few counts support this clone. The chain combines TRBV11-3 with TRBJ1-1; D call uncertain. Germline values: CDR1 SGHNT, CDR2 YENEEA. The CDR3 is made up of 11 amino acids. V lost 4 bases, J lost 11 bases, and 11 bases lay in between. Here the CDR3 reads CASSSGGWAFF. The CDR3 nucleotides are TGTGCCAGCAGCTCCGGAGGGTGGGCTTTCTTT.

The sample holds a few counts of this clone. The chain employs TRBV10-3 and TRBJ1-5, with TRBD1 as a possible D gene (5 bases). Between the trimmed V and J ends, which lost 2 bases and 7 bases, there was a span of 12 bases. CDR3 length equals 14 residues. Germline lookup yields CDR1 ENHRY and CDR2 SYGVKD. CDR3 sequence (DNA): TGTGCCATCAGTGAGGGGCAGGGAGAACAGCCCCAGCATTTT. Amino acids: CAISEGQGEQPQHF.

This chain connects TRBV6-5 to TRBJ1-5; 8 bases fit TRBD1. Germline CDR1 MNHEY, CDR2 SVGAGI. The length of the CDR3 is 14 residues. The V segment lost 2 bases and the J segment 7 bases; nucleotides outside the gene matches: 4. The CDR3 bases are TGTGCCAGCAGTTACCAAAACAGGGGGCAGCCCCAGCATTTT. It codes for CASSYQNRGQPQHF.

The rearrangement links TRBV4-3 to TRBJ2-7, with D possibly being TRBD1 (7 bases). This CDR3 region has 15 residues. V lost 1 base to trimming and J lost 2 bases, with 12 bases between them. CDR1 and CDR2 (germline): LGHNA, YSLEER. For the CDR3, the DNA is TGCGCCAGCAGCCAAGTCCCAGGGGGGCCCTACGAGCAGTACTTC. Translated, it gives CASSQVPGGPYEQYF.

The chain recombines TRBV7-2 with TRBJ2-1; 7 bases fit TRBD2. The CDR3 length is 14 residues. Germline assignment: CDR1 SGHTA and CDR2 FQGNSA. The junction had 5 bases not matched to a gene; V was cut back by 6 bases and J by 3 bases. Here the CDR3 reads CASRQAGLYNEQFF. CDR3 nucleotide sequence: TGTGCCAGCAGACAAGCGGGACTCTACAATGAGCAGTTCTTC. Looking up the rest from reference TRBV7-2 and TRBJ2-1 gives the full variable domain: GAGVSQSPSNKVTEKGKDVELRCDPISGHTALYWYRQSLGQGLEFLIYFQGNSAPDKSGLPSDRFSAERTGGSVSTLTIQRTQQEDSAVYLCASRQAGLYNEQFFGPGTRLTVL.

This sequence joins TRBV30 and TRBJ2-1; 9 bases are a match to TRBD1. With 0 bases clipped from V and 9 bases from J, the junction kept 3 bases outside the gene matches. This CDR3 region has 13 residues. The germline V gene has CDR1 GTSNPN and CDR2 SVGIG (reference sequence). CDR3 in amino acids: CAWSVQGAGEQFF. The DNA for the CDR3 is TGTGCCTGGAGTGTACAGGGGGCCGGTGAGCAGTTCTTC. Full variable domain (remainder filled in from reference TRBV30 and TRBJ2-1): SQTIHQWPATLVQPVGSPLSLECTVEGTSNPNLYWYRQAAGRGLQLLFYSVGIGQISSEVPQNLSASRPQDRQFILSSKKLLLSDSGFYLCAWSVQGAGEQFFGPGTRLTVL.

This chain uses TRBV5-4 with TRBJ1-1; D is undetermined. Per germline, CDR1 SGHNT and CDR2 YYREEE (reference sequence). V was shortened by 0 bases and J by 6 bases, with 12 bases between the two germline ends. This CDR3 has 14 amino acids. CDR3 sequence: CASSLVLGSSEAFF. The CDR3 nucleotides are TGTGCCAGCAGCTTGGTGCTGGGGTCATCTGAAGCTTTCTTT.

The chain employs TRBV4-1 and TRBJ1-1; D gene unclear. Germline CDR1 MGHRA, CDR2 YSYEKL. The CDR3 is 18 residues long. The germline V and J ends were trimmed by 1 base and 0 bases, with 18 bases remaining between them. CDR3 residues: CASSQGLLSRRMNTEAFF. CDR3 coding DNA: TGCGCCAGCAGCCAAGGTTTATTGTCTCGGCGGATGAACACTGAAGCTTTCTTT.

The J gene is TRBJ2-5, the V gene TRBV19; no clear D. V dropped 3 bases and J dropped 3 bases, with 8 bases sitting between them. CDR1 is LNHDA, CDR2 SQIVND, per germline (reference sequence). This CDR3 is 13 amino acids long. For the CDR3, the DNA is TGTGCCAGTAGTATTATGGGGAAAGAGACCCAGTACTTC. This gives the protein CASSIMGKETQYF.

V and J are TRBV4-1 and TRBJ2-5, with 8 bases that match TRBD2. Germline CDR1 and CDR2: MGHRA and YSYEKL. V was pared by 3 bases and J by 1 base, with 4 bases of the junction left unmatched. The CDR3 runs 15 residues. CDR3 amino acids: CASSQGRGGQETQYF. The CDR3 DNA reads TGCGCCAGCAGCCAGGGTCGGGGGGGCCAAGAGACCCAGTACTTC.

This clone was seen at least ten times. J is TRBJ2-3 and V is TRBV7-9, with D maybe TRBD1 (6 bases). From germline, CDR1 is SEHNR and CDR2 FQNEAQ (reference sequence). V was clipped by 5 bases and J by 2 bases, with 17 bases between them. This CDR3 is built from 16 residues. The CDR3 is CASSPRDIVVTDTQYF. CDR3 bases: TGTGCCAGCAGCCCCCGGGACATCGTCGTCACAGATACGCAGTATTTT.

This sequence joins TRBV28 and TRBJ1-4, with 11 bases aligning to TRBD1. J lost 7 bases, V lost 6 bases, and 4 bases had no gene match. The CDR3 spans 14 residues. CDR1 is MDHEN and CDR2 is SYDVKM in the germline V gene. The CDR3 region is CASSRTGGSEKLFF. In DNA, the CDR3 is TGTGCCAGCAGCAGGACAGGGGGCAGTGAAAAACTGTTTTTT.

J is TRBJ1-2 and V is TRBV9; no reliable D call. CDR1 SGDLS and CDR2 YYNGEE come from the germline V gene. The CDR3 runs 12 residues. Trimming pared 0 bases from V and 8 bases from J, leaving 8 bases between. CDR3 coding DNA: TGTGCCAGCAGCGTAGCTGGCGGGGGCTACACCTTC. It specifies CASSVAGGGYTF.

For the CDR3, the DNA is TGTGCCAGCAGATACCGAATCGCAGGGCCTACTGAAGCTTTCTTT. It is translated as CASRYRIAGPTEAFF. The rearrangement uses TRBV6-5 and TRBJ1-1; TRBD1 might be the D (5 bases). In germline, CDR1 is MNHEY, CDR2 SVGAGI. Trimming stripped 6 bases from V and 5 bases from J, with 19 bases between. This CDR3 spans 15 amino acids.

This chain connects TRBV5-1 to TRBJ2-7; D might be TRBD2 (5 bases). The CDR3 length is 13 residues. V was pared by 4 bases and J by 0 bases, with 8 bases between. Per the germline V gene, CDR1 is SGHRS and CDR2 is YFSETQ. CDR3 sequence: CASSPGISYEQYF. In DNA form, the CDR3 reads TGCGCCAGCAGCCCGGGGATCTCCTACGAGCAGTACTTC.

The chain joins TRBV18 to TRBJ1-1, with D unresolved. The CDR3 is made up of 15 amino acids. Deletions cut 0 bases from V and 5 bases from J, with 13 bases between. The V gene's germline CDR1 is KGHSH and CDR2 LQKENI. DNA of the CDR3: TGTGCCAGCTCACCACCAGACGGGATTGCTACTGAAGCTTTCTTT. Translating it yields CASSPPDGIATEAFF.

The CDR3 protein is CASSTGLQKNTEAFF. In DNA form, the CDR3 reads TGTGCCAGTAGTACAGGATTACAAAAGAACACTGAAGCTTTCTTT. The chain is built from TRBV19 and TRBJ1-1; D not certain. V dropped 4 bases and J dropped 1 base, with 13 bases sitting between them. The CDR3 is made up of 15 amino acids. The germline V gene has CDR1 LNHDA and CDR2 SQIVND (reference sequence).

V and J are TRBV7-2 and TRBJ2-1, with D possibly called TRBD1 or TRBD2 (5 bases each). The germline V gene encodes CDR1 SGHTA and CDR2 FQGNSA. This CDR3 contains 14 residues. V lost 3 bases and J 7 bases, leaving 13 bases between the germline ends. The CDR3 spells CASSFTGALNEQFF. CDR3 in DNA: TGTGCCAGCAGCTTTACCGGGGCTCTTAATGAGCAGTTCTTC.

This chain uses TRBV27 with TRBJ2-2, with D possibly being TRBD1 (5 bases). Per the germline V gene, CDR1 is MNHEY and CDR2 is SMNVEV (reference sequence). The CDR3 contains 15 residues. V was clipped by 3 bases and J by 1 base, with 9 bases between them. The CDR3, as DNA: TGTGCCAGCAGTTTCAGGGTTGGGAACACCGGGGAGCTGTTTTTT. Protein sequence: CASSFRVGNTGELFF.

The rearrangement links TRBV2 to TRBJ2-1; D gene ambiguous. The CDR3 has 15 residues. V lost 7 bases, J lost 2 bases, and 15 bases lay in between. Germline V CDR1 and CDR2: SNHLY, FYNNEI. In DNA, the CDR3 is TGTGCCAGCATTGGGATTTTTGGTACCTACAATGAGCAGTTCTTC. It translates to CASIGIFGTYNEQFF.

The chain recombines TRBV6-6 with TRBJ2-6; no firm D call. CDR3 size: 14 residues. Trimming stripped 2 bases from V and 0 bases from J, with 2 bases between. CDR1 is MNHNY, CDR2 SVGAGI, per germline (reference sequence). The CDR3 DNA reads as TGTGCCAGCAGTTACAGCTCTGGGGCCAACGTCCTGACTTTC. Protein: CASSYSSGANVLTF.